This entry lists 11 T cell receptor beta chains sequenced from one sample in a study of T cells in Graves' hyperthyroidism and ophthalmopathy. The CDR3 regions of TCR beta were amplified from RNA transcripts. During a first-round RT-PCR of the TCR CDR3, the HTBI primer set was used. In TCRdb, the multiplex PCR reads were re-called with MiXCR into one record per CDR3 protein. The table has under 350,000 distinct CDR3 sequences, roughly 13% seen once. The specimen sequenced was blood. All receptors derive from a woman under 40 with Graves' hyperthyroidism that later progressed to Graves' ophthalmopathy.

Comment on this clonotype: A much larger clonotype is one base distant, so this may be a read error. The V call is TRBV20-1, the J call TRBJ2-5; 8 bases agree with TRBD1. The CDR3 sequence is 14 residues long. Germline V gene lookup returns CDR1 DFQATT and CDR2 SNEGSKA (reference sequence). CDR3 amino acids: CCAVRDRNQETQYF. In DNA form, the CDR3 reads TGCTGTGCTGTCCGGGACAGGAACCAAGAGACCCAGTACTTC.

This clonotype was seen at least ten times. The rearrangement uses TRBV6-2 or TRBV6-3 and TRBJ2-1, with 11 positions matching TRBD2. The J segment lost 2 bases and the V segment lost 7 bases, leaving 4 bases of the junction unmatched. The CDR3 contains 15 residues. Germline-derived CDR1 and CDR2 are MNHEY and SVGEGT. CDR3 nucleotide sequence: TGTGCCAGCAAACTAGCGGGAGAAGCCTACAATGAGCAGTTCTTC. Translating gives CASKLAGEAYNEQFF.

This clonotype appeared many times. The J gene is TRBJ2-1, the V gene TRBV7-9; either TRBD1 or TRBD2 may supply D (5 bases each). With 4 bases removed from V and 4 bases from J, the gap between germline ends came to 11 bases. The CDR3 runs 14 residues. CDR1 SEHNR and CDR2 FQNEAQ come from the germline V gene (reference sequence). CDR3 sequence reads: CASSWVGEYNEQFF. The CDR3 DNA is TGTGCCAGCAGCTGGGTGGGGGAGTACAATGAGCAGTTCTTC. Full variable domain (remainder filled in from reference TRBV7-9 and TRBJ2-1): DTGVSQNPRHKITKRGQNVTFRCDPISEHNRLYWYRQTLGQGPEFLTYFQNEAQLEKSRLLSDRFSAERPKGSFSTLEIQRTEQGDSAMYLCASSWVGEYNEQFFGPGTRLTVL.

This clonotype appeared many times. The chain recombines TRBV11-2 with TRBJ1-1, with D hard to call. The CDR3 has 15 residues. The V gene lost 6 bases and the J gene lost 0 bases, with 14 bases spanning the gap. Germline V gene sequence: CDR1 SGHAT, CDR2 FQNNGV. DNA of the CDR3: TGTGCCAGCAGTCCTGCTTATGGCCTGAACACTGAAGCTTTCTTT. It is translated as CASSPAYGLNTEAFF.

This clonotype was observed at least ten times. CDR3 sequence (DNA): TGTGCCAGCGGAGGGCAGAGCTTGACTGAAGCTTTCTTT. This translates into CASGGQSLTEAFF. The chain has TRBV7-2 and TRBJ1-1; D gene unclear. This CDR3 has 13 amino acids. Germline V gene lookup returns CDR1 SGHTA and CDR2 FQGNSA. V was clipped by 8 bases and J by 5 bases, with 15 bases between them. The whole variable domain, remainder taken from reference TRBV7-2 and TRBJ1-1, is GAGVSQSPSNKVTEKGKDVELRCDPISGHTALYWYRQSLGQGLEFLIYFQGNSAPDKSGLPSDRFSAERTGGSVSTLTIQRTQQEDSAVYLCASGGQSLTEAFFGQGTRLTVV.

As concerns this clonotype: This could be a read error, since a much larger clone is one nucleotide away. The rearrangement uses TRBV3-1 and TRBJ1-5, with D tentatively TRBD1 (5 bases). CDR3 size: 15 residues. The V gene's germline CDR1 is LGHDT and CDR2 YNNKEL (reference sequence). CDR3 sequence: CASRQAQGRNQPQHF. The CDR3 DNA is TGTGCCAGCCGCCAAGCGCAGGGAAGAAATCAGCCCCAGCATTTT.

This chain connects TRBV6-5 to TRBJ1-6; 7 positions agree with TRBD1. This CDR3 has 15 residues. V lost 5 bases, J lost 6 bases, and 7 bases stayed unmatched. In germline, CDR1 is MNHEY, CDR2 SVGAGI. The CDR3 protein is CASSHPRQGNSPLHF. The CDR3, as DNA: TGTGCCAGCAGTCACCCACGACAGGGTAATTCACCCCTCCACTTT.

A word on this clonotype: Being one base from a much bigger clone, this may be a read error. CDR3 amino acids: CASSYGGPYNEQYF. In nucleotides, the CDR3 is TGTGCCAGCAGTTACGGGGGACCCTACAATGAGCAGTACTTC. The V gene is TRBV28, the J gene TRBJ2-1; D possibly corresponds to TRBD2 (6 bases). TRBJ2-7 matches the DNA end more closely, so the J call is doubtful. CDR1 is MDHEN, CDR2 SYDVKM, per germline. The CDR3 consists of 14 residues.

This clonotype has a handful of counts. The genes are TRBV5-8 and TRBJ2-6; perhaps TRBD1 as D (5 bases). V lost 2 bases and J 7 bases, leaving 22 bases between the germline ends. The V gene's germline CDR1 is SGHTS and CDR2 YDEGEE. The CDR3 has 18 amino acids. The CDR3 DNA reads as TGTGCCAGCAGCTTCCAGGGAAGCCGAGTATTGGGAGCCAACGTCCTGACTTTC. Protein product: CASSFQGSRVLGANVLTF.

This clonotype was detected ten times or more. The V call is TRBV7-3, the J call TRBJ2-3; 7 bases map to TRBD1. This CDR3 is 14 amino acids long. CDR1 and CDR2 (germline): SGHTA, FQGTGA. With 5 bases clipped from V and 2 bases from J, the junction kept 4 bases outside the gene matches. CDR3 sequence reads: CASSRTGFTDTQYF. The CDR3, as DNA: TGTGCCAGCAGCCGGACAGGTTTCACAGATACGCAGTATTTT.

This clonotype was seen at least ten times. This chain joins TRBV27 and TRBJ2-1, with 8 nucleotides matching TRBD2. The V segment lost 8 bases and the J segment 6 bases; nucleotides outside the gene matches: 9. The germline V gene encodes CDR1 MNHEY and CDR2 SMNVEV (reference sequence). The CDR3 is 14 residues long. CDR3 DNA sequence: TGTGCCAGCTCTGGGGATAGCGGGGTCAATGAGCAGTTCTTC. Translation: CASSGDSGVNEQFF.